Presented here are 23 T cell receptor beta chains from one specimen sequenced in a study of cytomegalovirus exposure and HLA in healthy donors. The PCR ran on 60 Vbeta and 13 Jbeta primers. The assay was immunoSEQ multiplex PCR, and TCRdb's table has in-frame clones only and misses some. In the table there are over 90,000 clones, roughly 74% of which are singletons. Sample: PBMCs. Source of these receptors: a female donor in good health and CMV-seropositive.

A few counts support this clone. This chain connects TRBV28 to TRBJ2-7, with 10 bases matching TRBD1. The CDR3 loop spans 15 amino acids. Germline trimming cut 1 base from V and 7 bases from J; bases unmatched to any gene: 7. From germline, CDR1 is MDHEN and CDR2 SYDVKM. CDR3: CASSLLGTGAGEQYF. CDR3 in DNA: TGTGCCAGCAGTTTATTGGGGACAGGGGCTGGGGAGCAGTACTTC. The whole variable domain, filled in from reference TRBV28 and TRBJ2-7, reads DVKVTQSSRYLVKRTGEKVFLECVQDMDHENMFWYRQDPGLGLRLIYFSYDVKMKEKGDIPEGYSVSREKKERFSLILESASTNQTSMYLCASSLLGTGAGEQYFGPGTRLTVT.

Notes on this clone: The sample has other DNA sequences that encode this CDR3 too. CDR3 nucleotide sequence: TGCGCCAGCAGCTCTGCCTACGAGCAGTACTTC. It codes for CASSSAYEQYF. This rearrangement joins TRBV5-1 to TRBJ2-7; D is uncertain. Trimming took 3 bases from V and 2 from J, leaving 3 bases between them. Germline lookup yields CDR1 SGHRS and CDR2 YFSETQ. There are 11 residues in the CDR3.

The chain is built from TRBV6-6 and TRBJ1-5; 8 nucleotides align to TRBD1. This CDR3 is built from 14 residues. Germline V gene lookup returns CDR1 MNHNY and CDR2 SVGAGI (reference sequence). J gave up 7 bases and V 4 bases, and 6 bases lay outside the gene matches. In DNA, the CDR3 is TGTGCCAGCAGTTCCGGACAGGGATGGCAGCCCCAGCATTTT. Protein: CASSSGQGWQPQHF.

This chain links TRBV7-9 with TRBJ2-7; no firm D call. The CDR3 contains 14 residues. V was cut by 1 base and J by 2 bases, with 9 bases left in between. CDR1 and CDR2 (germline): SEHNR, FQNEAQ (reference sequence). CDR3 sequence: CASSLDRATYEQYF. The CDR3 coding sequence is TGTGCCAGCAGCTTAGACAGAGCCACCTACGAGCAGTACTTC.

This chain joins TRBV19 and TRBJ1-5, with 7 bases that match TRBD1. Germline V lookup: CDR1 LNHDA, CDR2 SQIVND (reference sequence). CDR3 length: 12 amino acids. V shed 10 bases and J 7 bases; nucleotides not matched to a gene: 7. The CDR3 DNA sequence: TGTGCCACTCGGGACAGTGACCAGCCCCAGCATTTT. Protein product: CATRDSDQPQHF.

The chain employs TRBV30 and TRBJ2-1, with 10 bases fitting TRBD2. Germline lookup yields CDR1 GTSNPN and CDR2 SVGIG (reference sequence). V dropped 4 bases and J dropped 7; count of bases not matched to a gene: 10. The CDR3 extends over 15 amino acids. CDR3 nucleotides: TGTGCCTGGAATCCGCTAGCGGGAGATCGGAATGAGCAGTTCTTC. This encodes CAWNPLAGDRNEQFF.

This clone was recorded many times. The chain uses TRBV4-3 and TRBJ2-3; TRBD2 matches 10 bases. With 0 bases clipped from V and 4 bases from J, the junction kept 7 bases outside the gene matches. This CDR3 region has 17 residues. Germline V gene sequence: CDR1 LGHNA, CDR2 YSLEER. CDR3 DNA sequence: TGCGCCAGCAGCCAAGATCTACTAGCGGGATCATCAGATACGCAGTATTTT. Its protein product is CASSQDLLAGSSDTQYF.

The chain combines TRBV20-1 with TRBJ2-1; D call uncertain. The CDR3 has 10 amino acids. In germline, CDR1 is DFQATT, CDR2 SNEGSKA (reference sequence). Trimming removed 5 bases from V and 5 bases from J, with 4 bases in between. CDR3 DNA: TGCAGTGCTTATGACAATGAGCAGTTCTTC. Translating gives CSAYDNEQFF.

This clone occurred a few times. The chain combines TRBV13 with TRBJ1-5; D call uncertain. This CDR3 is 12 amino acids long. Trimming stripped 2 bases from V and 6 bases from J, with 5 bases between. From germline, CDR1 is PRHDT and CDR2 FYEKMQ (reference sequence). CDR3 loop: CASSLRGQPQHF. For the CDR3, the DNA is TGTGCCAGCAGCTTAAGAGGTCAGCCCCAGCATTTT.

The gene calls are TRBV19 and TRBJ2-7; no reliable D call. Germline CDR1 and CDR2: LNHDA and SQIVND (reference sequence). The CDR3 length is 13 residues. Trimming left V 4 bases short and J 2 bases short, with 9 bases between. CDR3 bases: TGTGCCAGTAGTACCCTCTCAGCCTACGAGCAGTACTTC. Its translation: CASSTLSAYEQYF. The full variable domain, its missing parts supplied by reference TRBV19 and TRBJ2-7, is DGGITQSPKYLFRKEGQNVTLSCEQNLNHDAMYWYRQDPGQGLRLIYYSQIVNDFQKGDIAEGYSVSREKKESFPLTVTSAQKNPTAFYLCASSTLSAYEQYFGPGTRLTVT.

The rearrangement joins TRBV7-9 to TRBJ2-1, with 8 bases fitting TRBD1. Losses at the gene ends were 1 base for V and 8 bases for J; bases not matched to a gene: 7. The germline gives CDR1 SEHNR, CDR2 FQNEAQ (reference sequence). The CDR3 is made up of 15 amino acids. Written as DNA, the CDR3 is TGTGCCAGCAGCTTAGAGCGACAGGGGAACCATGAGCAGTTCTTC. Translation: CASSLERQGNHEQFF.

J is TRBJ1-5 and V is TRBV7-2; D gene unclear. The CDR3 has 14 residues. Deletions cut 1 base from V and 0 bases from J, with 4 bases between. Germline V lookup: CDR1 SGHTA, CDR2 FQGNSA. The CDR3 loop is CASSLEHSNQPQHF. CDR3 nucleotides: TGTGCCAGCAGCTTAGAGCATAGCAATCAGCCCCAGCATTTT.

The rearrangement joins TRBV7-9 to TRBJ1-1; no clear D gene. From germline, CDR1 is SEHNR and CDR2 FQNEAQ (reference sequence). The CDR3 has 15 amino acids. The V and J ends lost 1 base and 2 bases respectively, with 11 bases between them. The CDR3 here is CASSLDRSLNTEAFF. The CDR3 DNA is TGTGCCAGCAGCTTAGACAGATCCCTTAACACTGAAGCTTTCTTT.

The V gene is TRBV30, the J gene TRBJ1-1; D is possibly TRBD1 (5 bases). Per germline, CDR1 GTSNPN and CDR2 SVGIG (reference sequence). The CDR3 loop spans 12 amino acids. The V gene lost 4 bases and the J gene lost 5 bases, with 11 bases spanning the gap. This CDR3 reads CAWTSQGTEAFF. CDR3 sequence (DNA): TGTGCCTGGACCTCCCAGGGAACTGAAGCTTTCTTT.

This chain connects TRBV18 to TRBJ1-1; D not certain. This CDR3 is built from 14 residues. Trimming removed 6 bases from V and 5 bases from J, with 16 bases in between. The V gene's germline CDR1 is KGHSH and CDR2 LQKENI. The CDR3 spells CASSEQEERTEAFF. As DNA, the CDR3 is TGTGCCAGCTCCGAGCAGGAGGAGAGGACTGAAGCTTTCTTT.

V usage is TRBV7-3 and J usage is TRBJ1-1; D is unclear. The CDR3 covers 13 residues. Deletions cut 5 bases from V and 2 bases from J, with 9 bases between. Germline values: CDR1 SGHTA, CDR2 FQGTGA. The CDR3 loop reads CASSPGENTEAFF. The CDR3 DNA follows: TGTGCCAGCAGCCCAGGTGAAAACACTGAAGCTTTCTTT.

This chain uses TRBV5-1 with TRBJ1-2; the D gene is possibly TRBD1 (6 bases). Trimming cost V 4 bases and J 5 bases, with 15 bases left between them. Germline CDR1 is SGHRS and CDR2 is YFSETQ. There are 14 residues in the CDR3. The CDR3 loop reads CASSPEGGAYGYTF. The CDR3 bases are TGCGCCAGCAGCCCGGAGGGGGGGGCATATGGCTACACCTTC.

The chain combines TRBV19 with TRBJ1-1; D perhaps matches TRBD1 (5 bases). V was shortened by 4 bases and J by 6 bases, with 12 bases between the two germline ends. Germline assignment: CDR1 LNHDA and CDR2 SQIVND (reference sequence). The CDR3 extends over 13 amino acids. This chain's CDR3 is CASSTRQLAEAFF. CDR3 in DNA: TGTGCCAGTAGTACCCGACAGCTAGCTGAAGCTTTCTTT.

The chain recombines TRBV6-6 with TRBJ1-3, with D perhaps TRBD1 (5 bases). CDR3 length: 15 amino acids. The germline V gene encodes CDR1 MNHNY and CDR2 SVGAGI (reference sequence). V gave up 0 bases and J gave up 0 bases, with 6 bases separating them. CDR3 nucleotides: TGTGCCAGCAGTTACTCCACAGGCTCTGGAAACACCATATATTTT. It is translated as CASSYSTGSGNTIYF.

This chain connects TRBV28 to TRBJ2-7, with TRBD2 matching over 7 bases. Germline-derived CDR1 and CDR2 are MDHEN and SYDVKM. The CDR3 spans 15 residues. J lost 0 bases, V lost 3 bases, and 5 bases had no gene match. CDR3 coding DNA: TGTGCCAGCAGTTTTGGCGGGAGCCTCTCCTACGAGCAGTACTTC. This encodes CASSFGGSLSYEQYF.

The chain joins TRBV7-2 to TRBJ2-2; TRBD1 is a possible D gene (7 bases). With 5 bases removed from V and 0 bases from J, the gap between germline ends came to 19 bases. The germline CDR1 and CDR2 sequences are SGHTA and FQGNSA. The CDR3 has 18 amino acids. The CDR3 nucleotides read TGTGCCAGCAGCCTAGAGGCAAGGAGGGGGCCGAACACCGGGGAGCTGTTTTTT. Translating gives CASSLEARRGPNTGELFF. Together with reference TRBV7-2 and TRBJ2-2, the CDR3 gives the full variable domain: GAGVSQSPSNKVTEKGKDVELRCDPISGHTALYWYRQSLGQGLEFLIYFQGNSAPDKSGLPSDRFSAERTGGSVSTLTIQRTQQEDSAVYLCASSLEARRGPNTGELFFGEGSRLTVL.

This chain links TRBV29-1 with TRBJ2-2; 7 positions match TRBD2. The CDR3 is made up of 18 amino acids. After removal of 2 bases from V and 0 bases from J, the junction contained 12 bases not matched to a gene. In germline, CDR1 is SQVTM, CDR2 ANQGSEA. For the CDR3, the DNA is TGCAGCGTTGAACGGGTCGCGGGAGCCATCGCGAACACCGGGGAGCTGTTTTTT. Its protein is CSVERVAGAIANTGELFF.

The chain links TRBV25-1 to TRBJ1-6; 7 nucleotides match TRBD1. CDR1 is MGHDK, CDR2 SYGVNS, per germline. The CDR3 is 15 residues long. Trimming took 4 bases from V and 8 from J; bases not matched to a gene: 8. The CDR3: CASSARQGRDSPLHF. The CDR3 coding sequence is TGTGCCAGCAGTGCCCGACAGGGAAGGGATTCACCCCTCCACTTT. Drawing the rest from reference TRBV25-1 and TRBJ1-6, the complete variable domain is EADIYQTPRYLVIGTGKKITLECSQTMGHDKMYWYQQDPGMELHLIHYSYGVNSTEKGDLSSESTVSRIRTEHFPLTLESARPSHTSQYLCASSARQGRDSPLHFGNGTRLTVT.